The subject of this entry is one T cell receptor beta chain. Its antigen is not identified. Germline V CDR1 and CDR2: DFQATT, SNEGSKA (reference sequence). The CDR3 spans 17 residues. V was pared by 3 bases and J by 4 bases, with 16 bases of the junction left unmatched. The data are from a study of vaccination effects on CD4 cells after COVID-19. Profiling relied on immunoSEQ multiplex PCR, and the TCRdb table lists in-frame clones only, not all of them. Of some 69,000 clones listed, 60% to 80% were seen once; the top ten hold around 2.7%. Antigen-specific CD4+ T cells were first expanded with viral peptide pools by the ViraFEST assay and only then sequenced. Scientists isolated CD4+ T cells after an approximately 9-day culture period ended. Among the vaccine recipients, none had a prior SARS-CoV-2 infection, and nucleocapsid antibodies were negative.

This TCR was recovered from a human donor who received a COVID-19 vaccine. The gene calls are TRBV20-1 and TRBJ2-3, with TRBD1 matching over 7 bases. The starting material was CD4+ T cells from PBMCs cultured with HCoV-NL63 spike peptides, obtained before COVID-19 vaccination. Written as DNA, the CDR3 is TGCAGTGCTAGTGGAGTTTATAGGCAGGGGGTACCAGATACGCAGTATTTT. It is translated as CSASGVYRQGVPDTQYF.